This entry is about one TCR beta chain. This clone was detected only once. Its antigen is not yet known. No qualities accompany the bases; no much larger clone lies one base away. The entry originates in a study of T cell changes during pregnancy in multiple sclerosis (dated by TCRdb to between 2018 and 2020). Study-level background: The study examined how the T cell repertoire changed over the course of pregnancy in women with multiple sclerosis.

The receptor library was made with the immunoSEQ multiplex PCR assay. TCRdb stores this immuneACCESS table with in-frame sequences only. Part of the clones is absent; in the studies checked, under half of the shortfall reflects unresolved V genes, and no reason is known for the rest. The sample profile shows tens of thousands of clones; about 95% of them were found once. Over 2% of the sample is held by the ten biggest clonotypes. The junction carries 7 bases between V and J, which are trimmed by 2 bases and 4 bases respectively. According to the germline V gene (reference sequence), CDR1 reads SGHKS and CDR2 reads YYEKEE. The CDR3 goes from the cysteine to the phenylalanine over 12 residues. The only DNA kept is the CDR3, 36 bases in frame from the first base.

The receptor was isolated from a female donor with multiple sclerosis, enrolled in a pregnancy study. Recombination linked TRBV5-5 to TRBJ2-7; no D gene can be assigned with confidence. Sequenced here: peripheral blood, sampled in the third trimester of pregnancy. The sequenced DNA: TGTGCCAGCAGCTTCACTGAGTACGAGCAGTACTTC. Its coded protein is CASSFTEYEQYF.